These T cell receptor beta chains were read from a single sample in a study of OX40 agonist ivuxolimab in advanced cancers. Libraries were prepared by immunoSEQ multiplex PCR; TCRdb keeps only in-frame clonotypes and omits some of them. The data hold fewer than 65,000 clones, with about 89% observed a single time. The specimen comprised CD4+ or CD8+ T cells sorted from blood, sampled in a trial of the OX40 agonist ivuxolimab. The receptors stem from an adult with an advanced solid tumor such as melanoma, head and neck, liver or kidney cancer. Each CDR3 is given with its conserved first and last residue. Each record gives: clone size, V gene, D gene, J gene, CDR3 DNA, CDR3 protein. The D gene is left open where the match is weak. Size values are once, few and many counts, or a class for expanded clones, and some rows have none.

once	TRBV6-1	-	TRBJ2-3	TGTGCCAGCAGTGATATCTCTCCGGGACTCAGCACAGATACGCAGTATTTT	CASSDISPGLSTDTQYF
-	TRBV10-1	-	TRBJ2-5	TGCGCCAGCAGTGTGGGACCCCAAGAGACCCAGTACTTC	CASSVGPQETQYF
-	TRBV2	-	TRBJ2-7	TGTGCCAGCAGAAACGGCGGGACGTACGAGCAGTACTTC	CASRNGGTYEQYF
medium-sized	TRBV29-1	TRBD1	TRBJ2-1	TGCAGCGTTGATTTGGGACAGGGTTGGAATGAGCAGTTCTTC	CSVDLGQGWNEQFF
-	TRBV10-3	-	TRBJ2-1	TGTGCCATCAGCTTTCTAGCGAGCAGCTCCTACAATGAGCAGTTCTTC	CAISFLASSSYNEQFF
-	TRBV5-6	TRBD1	TRBJ2-1	TGTGCCAGCAGCTTGGCCCTGACAGGGGGAGGTAATGAGCAGTTCTTC	CASSLALTGGGNEQFF
-	TRBV10-3	TRBD1	TRBJ2-7	TGTGCCATCAGTTCCGCCGAAGGACAGGGAATAAAGAATATCGCCTACGAGCAGTACTTC	CAISSAEGQGIKNIAYEQYF
-	TRBV9	-	TRBJ2-2	TGTGCCAGCAGCGTAATGACTAGTAGGGCCGGGGAGCTGTTTTTT	CASSVMTSRAGELFF
-	TRBV18	-	TRBJ2-3	TGTGCCAGCTCACCACCCATCGGGTCCGCCCTGGATACGCAGTATTTT	CASSPPIGSALDTQYF
-	TRBV6-1	-	TRBJ1-2	TGTGCCAGCAGTGAAAGCACCGAAGGGCTACGCTATGGCTACACCTTC	CASSESTEGLRYGYTF
-	TRBV11-3	TRBD1	TRBJ2-2	TGTGCCAGCAGCTTAGCAAGGACAGGGGACACCGGGGAGCTGTTTTTT	CASSLARTGDTGELFF
-	TRBV10-3	-	TRBJ1-4	TGTGCCATCAGTGAGGCGGGGGGCGCATCTGATGAAAAACTGTTTTTT	CAISEAGGASDEKLFF
-	TRBV19	TRBD1	TRBJ1-5	TGTGCCAGTAGCGGCACAGGGGAGGGCAATCAGCCCCAGCATTTT	CASSGTGEGNQPQHF
-	TRBV18	-	TRBJ2-3	TGTGCCAGCTCACCAAGTCCCGTCCCCCGTGGGGATACGCAGTATTTT	CASSPSPVPRGDTQYF
-	TRBV27	-	TRBJ1-2	TGTGCCAGCAGTTTCCGACCAGGGAGAAGGGATGACTACACCTTC	CASSFRPGRRDDYTF
-	TRBV28	-	TRBJ2-7	TGTGCCAGCAGGACCCTTTCCTACGAGCAGTACTTC	CASRTLSYEQYF
-	TRBV5-4	-	TRBJ2-2	TGTGCCAGCAGCTTGGTAGGCGCCGCGAACACCGGGGAGCTGTTTTTT	CASSLVGAANTGELFF